The 24 T cell receptor beta chains in this list originate from one sample, sequenced in a study of blood T cell repertoires in COVID-19. Measured with immunoSEQ multiplex PCR; TCRdb has only the in-frame clones, and not every one. The profile shows over 100,000 clones, 84% of them singletons. The sequenced sample consisted of peripheral blood. Receptors originate from a woman aged 60-75 years with acute or convalescent COVID-19.

The chain carries TRBV24-1 and TRBJ1-2, with D possibly being TRBD1 (6 bases). The CDR3 is made up of 17 amino acids. Germline values: CDR1 KGHDR, CDR2 SFDVKD. The V gene lost 4 bases and the J gene lost 2 bases, with 19 bases spanning the gap. DNA for the CDR3: TGTGCCACCAGTGACTTCGAAGGGGGGGGTCAAAACTATGGCTACACCTTC. Residues: CATSDFEGGGQNYGYTF.

The chain recombines TRBV19 with TRBJ1-3; D perhaps matches TRBD1 (6 bases). This CDR3 has 16 amino acids. Trimming shortened V by 3 bases and J by 0 bases, and 12 bases separated the two germline ends. The germline CDR1 and CDR2 sequences are LNHDA and SQIVND (reference sequence). The CDR3 protein is CASSMPPDSSGNTIYF. The CDR3 nucleotides are TGTGCCAGTAGTATGCCCCCGGACAGCTCTGGAAACACCATATATTTT.

This rearrangement joins TRBV5-4 to TRBJ2-5, with TRBD1 identical over 9 bases. The junction had 8 bases not matched to a gene; V was cut back by 5 bases and J by 0 bases. Germline V gives CDR1 SGHNT, CDR2 YYREEE (reference sequence). CDR3 length: 16 residues. For the CDR3, the DNA is TGTGCCAGCAGATCCGGACAGGGGATGTACCAAGAGACCCAGTACTTC. Amino acid sequence: CASRSGQGMYQETQYF.

This clone turned up a few times. The same CDR3 is also encoded by other DNA sequences in this sample. CDR3 amino acids: CASSVLENTEAFF. CDR3 coding DNA: TGTGCCAGCAGCGTTCTAGAGAACACTGAAGCTTTCTTT. V usage is TRBV9 and J usage is TRBJ1-1; D ambiguous. V dropped 2 bases and J dropped 1 base, with 6 bases sitting between them. Germline V lookup: CDR1 SGDLS, CDR2 YYNGEE. The CDR3 is 13 amino acids.

The genes are TRBV12-3 or TRBV12-4 and TRBJ1-1; D might be TRBD1 (5 bases). The CDR3 spans 11 residues. Trimming took 8 bases from V and 7 from J, leaving 11 bases between them. As DNA, the CDR3 is TGTGCCAGCGGGACGGGACTTGAAGCTTTCTTT. Translating it yields CASGTGLEAFF.

CDR3 region: CASSPKRALGFF. CDR3 in DNA: TGTGCCAGCTCACCAAAGCGGGCCCTAGGGTTCTTC. The chain is built from TRBV18 and TRBJ2-1, with D perhaps matching TRBD2 (6 bases). V was shortened by 2 bases and J by 15 bases, with 14 bases between the two germline ends. CDR1 KGHSH and CDR2 LQKENI come from the germline V gene. CDR3 length equals 12 residues.

This chain connects TRBV19 to TRBJ1-5; 8 bases align to TRBD1. The CDR3 runs to 13 residues. Losses at the gene ends were 7 bases for V and 6 bases for J; bases not matched to a gene: 5. Germline V gene data show CDR1 as LNHDA and CDR2 as SQIVND (reference sequence). The CDR3 nucleotides are TGTGCCAGTACAAATGACAGGGGTCAGCCCCAGCATTTT. This codes for CASTNDRGQPQHF.

This clone has a handful of counts. This chain connects TRBV2 to TRBJ1-2, with D hard to call. The CDR3 covers 14 residues. V dropped 3 bases and J dropped 4 bases, with 12 bases sitting between them. Germline CDR1 reads SNHLY; CDR2 reads FYNNEI. As DNA, the CDR3 is TGTGCCAGCAGTGATCCCGGCAGCGCCTATGGCTACACCTTC. Protein sequence: CASSDPGSAYGYTF.

The genes are TRBV10-3 and TRBJ2-1; 8 positions match TRBD2. The V gene's germline CDR1 is ENHRY and CDR2 SYGVKD. Trimming at V came to 10 bases and at J to 8 bases, leaving 7 bases not matched to a gene. CDR3 size: 12 residues. CDR3 loop: CATRGGVDEQFF. The DNA of the CDR3 is TGTGCCACCCGGGGGGGGGTGGATGAGCAGTTCTTC.

This clone was counted once. The V call is TRBV2, the J call TRBJ2-7; D ambiguous. The germline gives CDR1 SNHLY, CDR2 FYNNEI. The CDR3 covers 15 residues. With 4 bases removed from V and 4 bases from J, the gap between germline ends came to 17 bases. The CDR3 reads CASSALSSSGYEQYF. In DNA, the CDR3 is TGTGCCAGCAGTGCGCTGTCATCCTCCGGGTACGAGCAGTACTTC.

The chain joins TRBV14 to TRBJ1-2; possible D gene TRBD1, 6 bases. CDR3 length: 15 amino acids. From germline, CDR1 is SGHDN and CDR2 FVKESK. The V end was cut by 4 bases, the J end by 4 bases, with 16 bases between. CDR3 residues: CASSRLQGPTYGYTF. The CDR3 DNA sequence: TGTGCCAGCAGCCGGTTACAGGGACCGACCTATGGCTACACCTTC.

This clone was observed a handful of times. Here the CDR3 DNA reads TGTGCCAGCAGCTCCCGCGGGGGAGACACTGAAGCTTTCTTT. It yields the protein CASSSRGGDTEAFF. The chain employs TRBV7-9 and TRBJ1-1, with D possibly being TRBD1 (5 bases). The length of the CDR3 is 14 residues. Germline V gene data show CDR1 as SEHNR and CDR2 as FQNEAQ (reference sequence). V lost 4 bases and J lost 3, with 12 bases in between.

The chain uses TRBV15 and TRBJ1-2; perhaps TRBD1 as D (5 bases). CDR3 length: 14 residues. Germline V gene sequence: CDR1 LNHNV, CDR2 YYDKDF (reference sequence). V dropped 0 bases and J dropped 4 bases, with 9 bases sitting between them. The CDR3 region has the DNA TGTGCCACCAGCAGAGATAGGGGCTTCTATGGCTACACCTTC. Protein sequence: CATSRDRGFYGYTF. The variable domain in full, completed from reference TRBV15 and TRBJ1-2, reads DAMVIQNPRYQVTQFGKPVTLSCSQTLNHNVMYWYQQKSSQAPKLLFHYYDKDFNNEADTPDNFQSRRPNTSFCFLDIRSPGLGDTAMYLCATSRDRGFYGYTFGSGTRLTVV.

The chain recombines TRBV5-8 with TRBJ2-5, with a tentative D call TRBD2 (6 bases). With 4 bases removed from V and 5 bases from J, the gap between germline ends came to 12 bases. The CDR3 has 13 residues. In germline, CDR1 is SGHTS, CDR2 YDEGEE. The CDR3 sequence: CASSMGLRETQYF. In nucleotides, the CDR3 is TGTGCCAGCAGCATGGGACTTCGGGAGACCCAGTACTTC. Full variable domain (missing parts from reference TRBV5-8 and TRBJ2-5): EAGVTQSPTHLIKTRGQQATLRCSPISGHTSVYWYQQALGLGLQFLLWYDEGEERNRGNFPPRFSGRQFPNYSSELNVNALELEDSALYLCASSMGLRETQYFGPGTRLLVL.

The J gene is TRBJ1-3, the V gene TRBV2, with D unresolved. Germline CDR1 SNHLY, CDR2 FYNNEI. With 4 bases removed from V and 0 bases from J, the gap between germline ends came to 10 bases. The CDR3 is 15 residues long. The CDR3 nucleotides are TGTGCCAGCAGTGGTGTACAAGACTCTGGAAACACCATATATTTT. Its protein product is CASSGVQDSGNTIYF.

This sequence joins TRBV9 and TRBJ1-5; 7 bases match TRBD1. The CDR3 runs 14 residues. The trim removed 4 bases at V and 6 bases at J, leaving 7 bases unmatched. The germline gives CDR1 SGDLS, CDR2 YYNGEE. The DNA for the CDR3 is TGTGCCAGCAGCCCGGGACAGAGGACTCAGCCCCAGCATTTT. Its protein product is CASSPGQRTQPQHF.

The chain has TRBV6-5 and TRBJ1-4; TRBD1 agrees at 7 bases. V shed 0 bases and J 6 bases; nucleotides not matched to a gene: 1. The length of the CDR3 is 14 residues. The germline V gene has CDR1 MNHEY and CDR2 SVGAGI. As DNA, the CDR3 is TGTGCCAGCAGTTACTCGAGGGGGCATGAAAAACTGTTTTTT. Its protein product is CASSYSRGHEKLFF.

V usage is TRBV18 and J usage is TRBJ2-7; a possible D gene is TRBD1 (6 bases). There are 15 residues in the CDR3. The V gene's germline CDR1 is KGHSH and CDR2 LQKENI. V gave up 6 bases and J gave up 4 bases, with 19 bases separating them. CDR3 protein: CASSLERDTRYEQYV. The CDR3 nucleotides are TGTGCCAGCTCCCTTGAAAGGGACACCCGTTACGAGCAGTACGTC.

This rearrangement joins TRBV18 to TRBJ2-3; 7 bases are shared with TRBD2. The V and J ends lost 3 bases and 6 bases, in that order; junction bases with no gene match: 9. Germline values: CDR1 KGHSH, CDR2 LQKENI. This CDR3 comprises 15 residues. The CDR3 loop reads CASSPALTSLDTQYF. Written as DNA, the CDR3 is TGTGCCAGCTCACCTGCCCTGACTAGCTTGGATACGCAGTATTTT.

The chain employs TRBV6-6 and TRBJ1-4; D not certain. CDR1 and CDR2 from the germline V gene are MNHNY and SVGAGI (reference sequence). V was pared by 0 bases and J by 4 bases, with 6 bases between. This CDR3 contains 14 residues. The CDR3 sequence: CASSYSSLNEKLFF. The CDR3 nucleotides are TGTGCCAGCAGTTACTCTTCCCTTAATGAAAAACTGTTTTTT.

The rearrangement links TRBV30 to TRBJ1-1; tentatively, D is TRBD1 (6 bases). Germline-derived CDR1 and CDR2 are GTSNPN and SVGIG (reference sequence). CDR3 length: 15 residues. With 0 bases removed from V and 4 bases from J, the gap between germline ends came to 15 bases. CDR3 amino acids: CAWSVLGGWSTEAFF. Here the CDR3 DNA reads TGTGCCTGGAGTGTACTAGGGGGTTGGAGCACTGAAGCTTTCTTT.

The chain couples TRBV19 to TRBJ1-2, with 12 positions matching TRBD1. J lost 6 bases, V lost 5 bases, and 13 bases had no gene match. Germline-derived CDR1 and CDR2 are LNHDA and SQIVND (reference sequence). The CDR3 is 17 residues long. CDR3 amino acids: CASSSATGQGALHGYTF. Here the CDR3 DNA reads TGTGCCAGTAGTTCAGCCACGGGACAGGGGGCGCTTCATGGCTACACCTTC.

This rearrangement joins TRBV18 to TRBJ1-5, with 9 nucleotides matching TRBD1. With V trimmed by 4 bases and J by 1 base, 5 bases remained unmatched. Per the germline V gene, CDR1 is KGHSH and CDR2 is LQKENI. The CDR3 runs to 16 residues. The CDR3 coding sequence is TGTGCCAGCTCACAACAGGGGGCAAAGAGCAATCAGCCCCAGCATTTT. Translating gives CASSQQGAKSNQPQHF. The variable domain in full, with the rest retrieved from reference TRBV18 and TRBJ1-5, is NAGVMQNPRHLVRRRGQEARLRCSPMKGHSHVYWYRQLPEEGLKFMVYLQKENIIDESGMPKERFSAEFPKEGPSILRIQQVVRGDSAAYFCASSQQGAKSNQPQHFGDGTRLSIL.

The chain links TRBV27 to TRBJ2-2; the D gene is possibly TRBD2 (5 bases). Germline assignment: CDR1 MNHEY and CDR2 SMNVEV (reference sequence). This CDR3 has 14 amino acids. Trimming cost V 0 bases and J 6 bases, with 8 bases left between them. The chain's CDR3 is CASSLSSGAGELFF. In DNA form, the CDR3 reads TGTGCCAGCAGTTTATCGAGCGGCGCCGGGGAGCTGTTTTTT.